This passage covers 30 T cell receptor beta chains from one sample sequenced in a study of molecular identifiers for immune sequencing clone quantification. TCRdb re-called the PCR reads with MiXCR, one entry per CDR3 protein. The profile covers under 600,000 distinct CDR3 sequences, with about a fifth appearing a single time and around 0.84% taken by the ten largest. Sequencing was carried out using naive CD8+ T cells from blood, with Jurkat cell RNA spiked in. As to subset: FACS-sorted CD8+CD4-CCR7+CD45RA+ naive T cells. These receptors all stem from a human donor in good health. Some libraries in this study had Jurkat cell RNA spiked in.

The rearrangement uses TRBV6-2 or TRBV6-3 and TRBJ2-7; 7 bases map to TRBD1. The trim removed 2 bases at V and 0 bases at J, leaving 10 bases unmatched. Germline V gives CDR1 MNHEY, CDR2 SVGEGT. There are 17 residues in the CDR3. CDR3 amino acids: CASSYHFVTGISYEQYF. The CDR3 DNA sequence: TGTGCCAGCAGTTACCATTTCGTGACAGGGATCTCCTACGAGCAGTACTTC.

The sample holds many counts of this clonotype. V and J are TRBV6-5 and TRBJ2-6; no definite D call. CDR1 MNHEY and CDR2 SVGAGI come from the germline V gene. The CDR3 runs to 16 residues. Trimming pared 5 bases from V and 4 bases from J, leaving 15 bases between. The CDR3 loop is CASSHPDRQGANVLTF. Here the CDR3 DNA reads TGTGCCAGCAGTCACCCAGATCGGCAAGGGGCCAACGTCCTGACTTTC.

The table lists this clonotype with many counts. This rearrangement joins TRBV29-1 to TRBJ2-7; D possibly corresponds to TRBD2 (5 bases). Between the trimmed V and J ends, which lost 4 bases and 3 bases, there was a span of 13 bases. CDR1 is SQVTM, CDR2 ANQGSEA, per germline. The CDR3 totals 13 residues. This CDR3 is CSVVVREYYEQYF. CDR3 DNA: TGCAGCGTTGTGGTCCGGGAATACTACGAGCAGTACTTC.

The DNA of the CDR3 is TGTGCCAGCAGTTTCCGACAGGGGCCCGTACAAGAGACCCAGTACTTC. Residues: CASSFRQGPVQETQYF. The chain carries TRBV12-3 or TRBV12-4 and TRBJ2-5; 8 bases are shared with TRBD1. Unmatched junction bases numbered 8, after V lost 3 bases and J lost 2 bases. The CDR3 contains 16 residues.

Comment on this clonotype: Germline and junction disagree at one end, which may indicate a read error. The genes are TRBV14 and TRBJ1-1; D is unclear. This CDR3 has 13 amino acids. CDR1 and CDR2 from the germline V gene are SGHDN and FVKESK. The CDR3 region has the DNA TGTGCCGGCAGCCAAGGTCAAAAGATTTCGGCTTTCTTT. It yields the protein CAGSQGQKISAFF.

This clonotype was counted ten times or more. V gene TRBV7-2 combines with J gene TRBJ2-3, with 10 bases identical to TRBD2. The CDR3 length is 18 residues. V was clipped by 0 bases and J by 1 base; unmatched bases: 7. CDR1 is SGHTA, CDR2 FQGNSA, per germline. Here the CDR3 DNA reads TGTGCCAGCAGCTTAGCGGCTAGCGGGAGAGTTGGCACAGATACGCAGTATTTT. Translating gives CASSLAASGRVGTDTQYF.

The chain employs TRBV4-3 and TRBJ1-6, with D possibly matching TRBD1 (6 bases). Germline loops: CDR1 LGHNA, CDR2 YSLEER. With 4 bases removed from V and 4 bases from J, the gap between germline ends came to 14 bases. The CDR3 spans 16 residues. The CDR3 bases are TGCGCCAGCAGCCTGACAGGACGGTATTATAATTCACCCCTCCACTTT. Its protein product is CASSLTGRYYNSPLHF.

The chain links TRBV13 to TRBJ2-1; 9 positions match TRBD2. Germline CDR1 is PRHDT and CDR2 is FYEKMQ (reference sequence). This CDR3 region has 16 residues. The V and J ends lost 5 bases and 9 bases, in that order; junction bases with no gene match: 14. The CDR3 loop is CASSPHGTSFRPEQFF. CDR3 nucleotides: TGTGCCAGCAGCCCCCACGGGACTAGCTTTCGCCCTGAGCAGTTCTTC.

The table lists this clonotype with a few counts. V gene TRBV9 combines with J gene TRBJ2-3; D possibly corresponds to TRBD2 (6 bases). Germline CDR1 is SGDLS and CDR2 is YYNGEE. The CDR3 is 14 amino acids. Trimming pared 4 bases from V and 1 base from J, leaving 10 bases between. The CDR3 reads CASSKWGGTDTQYF. In nucleotides, the CDR3 is TGTGCCAGCAGCAAGTGGGGGGGCACAGATACGCAGTATTTT.

Notes on this clonotype: It may be a read error: a sequence one base away is much more abundant. This chain joins TRBV14 and TRBJ1-2, with D uncertain. CDR3 length equals 14 residues. Germline V gives CDR1 SGHDN, CDR2 FVKESK. Trimming took off 2 bases at V and 7 bases at J, with 14 bases between the two ends. CDR3 residues: CASSQWTEICGYTF. CDR3 nucleotides: TGTGCCAGCAGCCAATGGACCGAAATCTGTGGCTACACCTTC.

This clonotype turned up a few times. The chain combines TRBV20-1 with TRBJ2-7; a weak D match, TRBD2 (5 bases). The V and J ends lost 6 bases and 0 bases respectively, with 15 bases between them. The CDR3 length is 14 residues. CDR1 and CDR2 (germline): DFQATT, SNEGSKA (reference sequence). CDR3 sequence: CSAAPSLSSYEQYF. In DNA, the CDR3 is TGCAGTGCAGCCCCTAGCTTGAGCTCCTACGAGCAGTACTTC.

The chain is built from TRBV30 and TRBJ1-5, with D hard to call. Germline V gene lookup returns CDR1 GTSNPN and CDR2 SVGIG (reference sequence). V was shortened by 2 bases and J by 2 bases, with 7 bases between the two germline ends. The CDR3 runs to 13 residues. CDR3 DNA: TGTGCCTGGAGTTATCGTGGCAATCAGCCCCAGCATTTT. Protein product: CAWSYRGNQPQHF.

Many counts were recorded for this clonotype. The chain links TRBV7-6 to TRBJ1-4; 7 bases map to TRBD1. CDR3 length: 16 residues. Germline values: CDR1 SGHVS, CDR2 FNYEAQ. With V trimmed by 5 bases and J by 8 bases, 14 bases remained unmatched. CDR3 coding DNA: TGTGCCAGCAGCACCGTTACAGGGGCCGTTGGGGAAAAACTGTTTTTT. Encoded protein: CASSTVTGAVGEKLFF. Full variable domain (remainder filled in from reference TRBV7-6 and TRBJ1-4): GAGVSQSPRYKVTKRGQDVALRCDPISGHVSLYWYRQALGQGPEFLTYFNYEAQQDKSGLPNDRFSAERPEGSISTLTIQRTEQRDSAMYRCASSTVTGAVGEKLFFGSGTQLSVL.

CDR3 DNA: TGTGCCAGCAGCGCCAGCGGGGGGTATGGAAACACCATATATTTT. Encoded protein: CASSASGGYGNTIYF. The V and J genes are TRBV9 and TRBJ1-3; the D gene is possibly TRBD1 (5 bases). This CDR3 spans 15 amino acids. V shed 3 bases and J shed 3 bases, with 13 bases lying between them. CDR1 is SGDLS, CDR2 YYNGEE, per germline.

About this clonotype itself: A much more abundant neighbour one base away suggests this may be a read error. The rearrangement links TRBV4-3 to TRBJ1-5, with a possible D match to TRBD1 (6 bases). CDR3 length: 14 residues. The V gene's germline CDR1 is LGHNA and CDR2 YSLEER. The CDR3 DNA reads TGCGCCAGCTGCCAAGTACAGGGATTTCAGCCCCAGCATTTT. It is translated as CASCQVQGFQPQHF.

The rearrangement joins TRBV11-2 to TRBJ2-3; 7 bases line up with TRBD2. Looked up from germline, CDR1 is SGHAT and CDR2 is FQNNGV. The trim removed 5 bases at V and 2 bases at J, leaving 13 bases unmatched. This CDR3 has 17 residues. CDR3 sequence: CASSPSGGGAITDTQYF. The CDR3 coding sequence is TGTGCCAGCAGCCCTAGCGGTGGGGGAGCTATCACAGATACGCAGTATTTT.

In regard to this clonotype: A junction boundary mismatches the germline segment, possibly from a read error. The rearrangement uses TRBV7-9 and TRBJ1-1; TRBD1 matches at 9 bases. CDR1 and CDR2 (germline): SEHNR, FQNEAQ (reference sequence). The CDR3 spans 14 residues. CDR3 sequence: CASSSRQGGTGAFF. The CDR3 DNA sequence: TGTGCCAGCAGCTCACGACAGGGGGGCACTGGAGCTTTCTTT.

A single count supports this clonotype. The rearrangement links TRBV7-9 to TRBJ2-3, with TRBD1 as a possible D gene (5 bases). Trimming shortened V by 2 bases and J by 0 bases, and 21 bases separated the two germline ends. The CDR3 spans 19 residues. In germline, CDR1 is SEHNR, CDR2 FQNEAQ (reference sequence). The CDR3 region is CASSLIRSGSHLSTDTQYF. CDR3 DNA sequence: TGTGCCAGCAGCTTAATTCGATCAGGGTCCCACTTAAGCACAGATACGCAGTATTTT. The full variable domain, completed using reference TRBV7-9 and TRBJ2-3, is DTGVSQNPRHKITKRGQNVTFRCDPISEHNRLYWYRQTLGQGPEFLTYFQNEAQLEKSRLLSDRFSAERPKGSFSTLEIQRTEQGDSAMYLCASSLIRSGSHLSTDTQYFGPGTRLTVL.

The chain couples TRBV25-1 to TRBJ1-1, with unresolved D. V lost 3 bases to trimming and J lost 1 base, with 9 bases between them. Germline values: CDR1 MGHDK, CDR2 SYGVNS. The CDR3 is 14 residues long. The CDR3 sequence: CASSEEGGNTEAFF. DNA for the CDR3: TGTGCCAGCAGTGAGGAAGGAGGGAACACTGAAGCTTTCTTT.

There are many counts of this clonotype. The V and J genes are TRBV12-3 or TRBV12-4 and TRBJ2-3; 8 bases are a match to TRBD1. V gave up 4 bases and J gave up 2 bases; unmatched junction bases: 5. CDR3 length equals 15 residues. CDR3 in DNA: TGTGCCAGCAGTTCCTGGGACAGGCCCACAGATACGCAGTATTTT. It is translated as CASSSWDRPTDTQYF.

The table lists this clonotype with a few counts. V usage is TRBV6-6 and J usage is TRBJ2-5; unclear D gene. In germline, CDR1 is MNHNY, CDR2 SVGAGI (reference sequence). With 2 bases removed from V and 4 bases from J, the gap between germline ends came to 5 bases. This CDR3 is built from 12 residues. CDR3 sequence reads: CASSYVGETQYF. In DNA, the CDR3 is TGTGCCAGCAGTTACGTGGGAGAGACCCAGTACTTC.

The gene calls are TRBV19 and TRBJ1-5; TRBD1 is a possible D gene (6 bases). The CDR3 is 16 amino acids. Germline CDR1 and CDR2: LNHDA and SQIVND (reference sequence). The ends were cut back, 5 bases at V and 0 bases at J, with 14 bases in the middle. The CDR3: CASSPEQGYSNQPQHF. DNA of the CDR3: TGTGCCAGTAGTCCAGAACAGGGCTATAGCAATCAGCCCCAGCATTTT.

This clonotype was recorded at least ten times. The J gene is TRBJ2-2, the V gene TRBV7-9; TRBD1 matches at 7 bases. The CDR3 loop spans 17 amino acids. In germline, CDR1 is SEHNR, CDR2 FQNEAQ (reference sequence). V lost 5 bases and J lost 4; bases outside the gene matches: 13. CDR3 nucleotide sequence: TGTGCCAGCAGCCTCGGACAGGTTGACCAACGCACCGGGGAGCTGTTTTTT. The encoded protein is CASSLGQVDQRTGELFF.

On this clonotype: Since a much larger clone is just one base distant, this may be a read error. As the CDR3 is not closed by the conserved phenylalanine or tryptophan, this likely results from a read error. The rearrangement links TRBV6-6 to TRBJ2-3; D remains unclear. Per germline, CDR1 MNHNY and CDR2 SVGAGI (reference sequence). Trimming removed 5 bases at V and 2 bases at J, with 14 bases between. This CDR3 spans 15 amino acids. CDR3 sequence reads: CASSEARLLTDTQYS. In DNA, the CDR3 is TGTGCCAGCAGTGAAGCCCGCCTCCTCACAGATACGCAGTATTCT.

The table lists this clonotype with many counts. V is TRBV6-7 and J is TRBJ2-7, with 7 bases identical to TRBD1. TRBV6-7 is an ORF, and what it does is uncertain. V was clipped by 0 bases and J by 3 bases; unmatched bases: 14. The CDR3 loop spans 18 amino acids. The CDR3 region is CASSYSDRIFRSLYEQYF. The CDR3 nucleotides read TGTGCCAGCAGTTACTCGGACAGGATATTTAGATCGCTCTACGAGCAGTACTTC.

This clonotype was counted many times. The chain recombines TRBV29-1 with TRBJ2-3; 7 bases are shared with TRBD2. V lost 1 base to trimming and J lost 0 bases; unmatched junction nucleotides: 7. The CDR3 has 16 residues. CDR1 is SQVTM and CDR2 is ANQGSEA in the germline V gene. The CDR3 spells CSVEGQTGGSTDTQYF. CDR3 nucleotides: TGCAGCGTTGAAGGGCAGACGGGAGGTAGCACAGATACGCAGTATTTT.

This clonotype was observed once. The junction shows a germline mismatch at one end, possibly a read error. The V gene is TRBV4-3, the J gene TRBJ2-6, with 7 bases fitting TRBD2. Germline V gene sequence: CDR1 LGHNA, CDR2 YSLEER. This CDR3 is built from 21 residues. The DNA for the CDR3 is TGCGCCAGCAGCCAAGAGTGGGCCGCGGGAGAACCCCTGTCTGGGGCCAACGTCCTGATTTTC. Protein sequence: CASSQEWAAGEPLSGANVLIF.

This clonotype turned up a few times. The chain carries TRBV12-3 or TRBV12-4 and TRBJ2-5; 9 bases fit TRBD1. V lost 6 bases, J lost 2 bases, and 10 bases stayed unmatched. The CDR3 has 16 residues. CDR3 sequence reads: CASSRGTGSLQETQYF. The CDR3 DNA follows: TGTGCCAGCAGCAGGGGGACAGGGTCCTTACAAGAGACCCAGTACTTC.

This clonotype has more than one count but fewer than ten. The chain employs TRBV13 and TRBJ1-4; D is unclear. The ends were cut back, 1 base at V and 3 bases at J, with 0 bases in the middle. The germline gives CDR1 PRHDT, CDR2 FYEKMQ (reference sequence). This CDR3 is built from 12 residues. The DNA of the CDR3 is TGTGCCAGCAGCTTAGCTAATGAAAAACTGTTTTTT. It is translated as CASSLANEKLFF.

V and J are TRBV7-9 and TRBJ2-1; 8 nucleotides agree with TRBD2. V trimming: 1 base; J trimming: 7 bases; junction bases outside the gene matches: 6. CDR3 length: 15 amino acids. The germline V gene encodes CDR1 SEHNR and CDR2 FQNEAQ (reference sequence). CDR3 amino acids: CASSLVTGGPNEQFF. The DNA of the CDR3 is TGTGCCAGCAGCTTAGTGACGGGGGGGCCGAATGAGCAGTTCTTC.